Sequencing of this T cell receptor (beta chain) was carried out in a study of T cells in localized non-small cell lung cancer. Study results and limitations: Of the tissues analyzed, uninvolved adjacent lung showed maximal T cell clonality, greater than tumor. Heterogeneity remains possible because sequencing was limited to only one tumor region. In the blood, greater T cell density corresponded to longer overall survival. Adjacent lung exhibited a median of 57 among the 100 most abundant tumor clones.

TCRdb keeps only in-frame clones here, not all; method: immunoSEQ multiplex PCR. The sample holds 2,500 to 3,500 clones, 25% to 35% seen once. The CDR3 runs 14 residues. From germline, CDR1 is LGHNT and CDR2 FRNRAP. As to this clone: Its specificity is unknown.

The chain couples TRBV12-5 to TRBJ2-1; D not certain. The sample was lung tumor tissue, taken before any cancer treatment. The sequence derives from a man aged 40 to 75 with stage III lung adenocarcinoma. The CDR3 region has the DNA TGTGCCACCCGACGGTTGAGCTCCTACAATGAGCAGTTCTTC. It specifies CATRRLSSYNEQFF.